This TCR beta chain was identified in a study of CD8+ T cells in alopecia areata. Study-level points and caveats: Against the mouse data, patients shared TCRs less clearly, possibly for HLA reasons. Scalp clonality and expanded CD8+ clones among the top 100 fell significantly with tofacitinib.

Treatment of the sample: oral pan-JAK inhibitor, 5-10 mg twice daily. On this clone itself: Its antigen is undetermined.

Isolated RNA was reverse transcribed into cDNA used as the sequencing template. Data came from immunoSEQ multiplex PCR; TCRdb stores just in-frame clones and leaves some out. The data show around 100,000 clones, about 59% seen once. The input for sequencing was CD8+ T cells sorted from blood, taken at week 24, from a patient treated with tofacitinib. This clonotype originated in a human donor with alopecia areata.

The CDR3 sequence is CASSPRQRVTGELFF. The CDR3, as DNA: TGTGCCAGCTCACCACGCCAGCGAGTCACCGGGGAGCTGTTTTTT. The genes are TRBV18 and TRBJ2-2; D not resolved. The germline V and J ends were trimmed by 1 base and 4 bases, with 10 bases remaining between them. The CDR3 consists of 15 residues. CDR1 is KGHSH and CDR2 is LQKENI in the germline V gene.